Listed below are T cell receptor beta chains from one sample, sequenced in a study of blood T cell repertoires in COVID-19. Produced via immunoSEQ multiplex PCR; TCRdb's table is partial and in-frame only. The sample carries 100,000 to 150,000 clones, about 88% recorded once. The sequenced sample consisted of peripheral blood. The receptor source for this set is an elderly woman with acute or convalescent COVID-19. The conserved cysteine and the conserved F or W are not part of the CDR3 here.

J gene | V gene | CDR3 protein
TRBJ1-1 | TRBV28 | ASSLGGYSGTEAF
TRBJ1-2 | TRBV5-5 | ASSLGATQGYT
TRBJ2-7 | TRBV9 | ASSVGLAGEQY
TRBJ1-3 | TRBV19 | ASSLQGPSGNTIY
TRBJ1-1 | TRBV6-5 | ASSYSNFGGNTEAF
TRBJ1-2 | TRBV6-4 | ASSPEPTSSGYT
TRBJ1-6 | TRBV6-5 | ASKGANSPLH
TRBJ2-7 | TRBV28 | ASSPSGQGRTYEQY
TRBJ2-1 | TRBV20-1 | SASLGQRFYNEQF
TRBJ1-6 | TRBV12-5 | ASGLGQYNSPLH
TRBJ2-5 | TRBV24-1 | ATSDPGQVPQETQY
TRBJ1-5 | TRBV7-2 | ASSQGYSNQPQH
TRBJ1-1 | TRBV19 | ASSKGQGGLGTEAF
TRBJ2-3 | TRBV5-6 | ASSFFRGTGSTDTQY
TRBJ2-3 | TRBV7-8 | ASSLGVNTDTQY
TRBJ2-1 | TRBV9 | ASSVGSGTPWNEQF
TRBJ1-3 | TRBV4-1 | ASSQQDSGNTIY
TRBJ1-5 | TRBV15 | ATSSEDRKNQPQH
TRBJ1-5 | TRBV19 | ASSISARVVQPQH
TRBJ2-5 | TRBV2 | ASSKGLAGGIETQY
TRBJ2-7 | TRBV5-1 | ASSFALVGSYEQY
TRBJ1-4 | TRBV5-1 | ASSHSNRRLGEKLF
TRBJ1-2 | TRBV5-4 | ASSRQGLSYGYT
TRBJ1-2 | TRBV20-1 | SGQGAGGYT
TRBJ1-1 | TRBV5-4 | ASSLRTGMNTEAF
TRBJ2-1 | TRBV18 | ASSPRLAGGTTYNEQF
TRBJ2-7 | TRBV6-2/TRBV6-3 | ASSDRVTYEQY
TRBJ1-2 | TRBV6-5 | ASSYWAGQGYT
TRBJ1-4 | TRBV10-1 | ASSVGWAGEGEKLF
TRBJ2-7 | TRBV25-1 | ASSAYGGKTQY
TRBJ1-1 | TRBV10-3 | AISESFQNTEAF
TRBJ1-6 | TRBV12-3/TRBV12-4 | ASSVRGSPLH
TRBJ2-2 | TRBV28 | ASSLRGNTGELF
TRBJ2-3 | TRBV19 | ASSMAGGTDTQY
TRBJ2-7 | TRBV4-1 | ASSQNRDRGYEQY
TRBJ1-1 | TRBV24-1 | ATSVQGQGSPEAF
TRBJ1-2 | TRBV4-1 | ASSQDPNRPSYGYT
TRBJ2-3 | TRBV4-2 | ASISEAGGPADTQY
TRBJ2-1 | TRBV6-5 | ASSRQGFGYNEQF
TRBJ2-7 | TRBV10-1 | ASSDRGHRSYEQY
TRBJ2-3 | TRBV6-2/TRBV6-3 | ASSYSPGQPSTDTQY
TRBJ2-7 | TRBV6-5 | ASSSPFEQY
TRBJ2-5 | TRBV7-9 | ASSFARTGGETQY
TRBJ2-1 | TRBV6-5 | ASSYSNPGPNEQF
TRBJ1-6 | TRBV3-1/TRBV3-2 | ASSSGTVNSPLH
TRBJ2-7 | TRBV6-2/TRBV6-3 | ASSYGQVRGEQY
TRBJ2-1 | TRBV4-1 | ASSRRADDRPMLF
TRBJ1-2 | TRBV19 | ASTPGQGARYGYT
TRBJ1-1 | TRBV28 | ASTQGGTWSEAF
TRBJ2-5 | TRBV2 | ASKRDSANGKRTQY
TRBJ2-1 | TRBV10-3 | AIHGQGMYNEQF
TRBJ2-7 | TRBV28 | ASSLGDREGPEQY
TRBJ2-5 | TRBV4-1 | ASSFGLAGGETQY
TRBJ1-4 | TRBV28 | ASSFGRGRANEKLF
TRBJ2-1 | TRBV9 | ASSVDGTGGNEQF
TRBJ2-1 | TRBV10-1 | ASSELGEGYNEQF
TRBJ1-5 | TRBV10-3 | AISDGQGNGQPQH
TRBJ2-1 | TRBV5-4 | ASSYLAGGNEQF
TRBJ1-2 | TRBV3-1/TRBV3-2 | ASSQVLQGNGYT